Below, 21 T cell receptor beta chains from the same sample are listed, as sequenced in a study of blood T cell repertoires in COVID-19. This table comes from immunoSEQ multiplex PCR, and its TCRdb copy is limited to in-frame clones, with some not included. The sample yields 200,000 to 250,000 clones, over 70% seen once. Sequencing was carried out using PBMCs or T cells enriched from blood (not recorded which). These TCRs come from a woman between 25 and 40 years old who had been exposed to COVID-19.

This sequence joins TRBV29-1 and TRBJ1-1; a possible D gene is TRBD1 (5 bases). This CDR3 has 13 residues. Germline CDR1 reads SQVTM; CDR2 reads ANQGSEA. V was pared by 1 base and J by 4 bases, with 10 bases between. The DNA for the CDR3 is TGCAGCGTTGAAGGCCAGGGAATCACTGAAGCTTTCTTT. This translates into CSVEGQGITEAFF.

The chain is built from TRBV20-1 and TRBJ2-7; D gene ambiguous. The CDR3 length is 15 residues. V lost 3 bases to trimming and J lost 4 bases, with 19 bases between them. CDR1 and CDR2 (germline): DFQATT, SNEGSKA (reference sequence). CDR3 DNA sequence: TGCAGTGCTAGTTCTCCCAGTCCCCGAAAATACGAGCAGTACTTC. Its translation is CSASSPSPRKYEQYF.

The rearrangement joins TRBV30 to TRBJ2-7; possibly TRBD2 for D (5 bases). From germline, CDR1 is GTSNPN and CDR2 SVGIG (reference sequence). V lost 0 bases, J lost 6 bases, and 15 bases lay in between. CDR3 size: 14 residues. CDR3 amino acids: CAWSVSRPGSEQYF. Here the CDR3 DNA reads TGTGCCTGGAGTGTATCCCGCCCGGGGAGCGAGCAGTACTTC.

The chain carries TRBV5-1 and TRBJ2-5; D is possibly TRBD1 (6 bases). Trimming cost V 0 bases and J 5 bases, with 17 bases left between them. The CDR3 extends over 16 amino acids. Germline V gene lookup returns CDR1 SGHRS and CDR2 YFSETQ. The chain's CDR3 is CASSLGDTGFGETQYF. CDR3 bases: TGCGCCAGCAGCTTGGGGGACACAGGGTTCGGGGAGACCCAGTACTTC.

This rearrangement joins TRBV7-2 to TRBJ2-1; tentative D call: TRBD2 (5 bases). The CDR3 contains 18 residues. Germline assignment: CDR1 SGHTA and CDR2 FQGNSA. V dropped 3 bases and J dropped 4 bases, with 22 bases sitting between them. The CDR3, as DNA: TGTGCCAGCAGCTTCGGGTGGCGGGCGGGCGGCCAATACAATGAGCAGTTCTTC. Translation gives CASSFGWRAGGQYNEQFF.

The rearrangement joins TRBV4-1 to TRBJ2-1; D possibly corresponds to TRBD2 (5 bases). The CDR3 has 15 amino acids. Germline V CDR1 and CDR2: MGHRA, YSYEKL. Trimming took off 1 base at V and 4 bases at J, with 11 bases between the two ends. The CDR3 loop reads CASSQGTSLYNEQFF. The CDR3 DNA follows: TGCGCCAGCAGCCAAGGGACTTCCTTATACAATGAGCAGTTCTTC.

V gene TRBV30 combines with J gene TRBJ1-5, with 7 positions matching TRBD1. This CDR3 spans 13 amino acids. CDR1 and CDR2 (germline): GTSNPN, SVGIG (reference sequence). J was trimmed by 5 bases and V by 2 bases; bases with no gene match: 3. CDR3 loop: CAWSSGTDQPQHF. The CDR3 DNA reads as TGTGCCTGGAGTTCGGGGACAGATCAGCCCCAGCATTTT.

This chain's CDR3 is CASSELDNPPGANVLTF. The DNA for the CDR3 is TGTGCCAGCAGTGAACTGGACAATCCGCCTGGGGCCAACGTCCTGACTTTC. This chain connects TRBV2 to TRBJ2-6; the D gene is possibly TRBD1 (5 bases). The CDR3 runs 17 residues. Germline lookup yields CDR1 SNHLY and CDR2 FYNNEI. V lost 2 bases and J lost 2, with 13 bases in between.

V usage is TRBV9 and J usage is TRBJ2-3; TRBD1 is a possible D gene (5 bases). Germline CDR1 and CDR2: SGDLS and YYNGEE. V gave up 0 bases and J gave up 6 bases, with 11 bases separating them. This CDR3 is built from 14 residues. The CDR3 DNA is TGTGCCAGCAGCGTAGACCCCAGGGCCGATACGCAGTATTTT. Its translation: CASSVDPRADTQYF. Filled out from reference TRBV9 and TRBJ2-3, the complete variable domain reads DSGVTQTPKHLITATGQRVTLRCSPRSGDLSVYWYQQSLDQGLQFLIQYYNGEERAKGNILERFSAQQFPDLHSELNLSSLELGDSALYFCASSVDPRADTQYFGPGTRLTVL.

The chain combines TRBV3-1 (or the pseudogene TRBV3-2) with TRBJ2-3, with 9 bases aligning to TRBD2. The trim removed 1 base at V and 4 bases at J, leaving 12 bases unmatched. The CDR3 spans 18 residues. Germline-derived CDR1 and CDR2 are LGHDT and YNNKEL (reference sequence). This CDR3 reads CASSQVAFGSGSSDTQYF. CDR3 DNA sequence: TGTGCCAGCAGCCAAGTTGCTTTCGGTAGCGGGAGCTCAGATACGCAGTATTTT.

The chain recombines TRBV2 with TRBJ2-2; TRBD2 agrees at 8 bases. The ends lost 2 bases at V and 4 bases at J; junction bases unmatched: 9. The CDR3 length is 17 residues. Germline V gene lookup returns CDR1 SNHLY and CDR2 FYNNEI. CDR3 sequence: CASSETGRREGTGELFF. Here the CDR3 DNA reads TGTGCCAGCAGTGAAACGGGGAGACGGGAGGGCACCGGGGAGCTGTTTTTT. Together with reference TRBV2 and TRBJ2-2, the CDR3 gives the full variable domain: EPEVTQTPSHQVTQMGQEVILRCVPISNHLYFYWYRQILGQKVEFLVSFYNNEISEKSEIFDDQFSVERPDGSNFTLKIRSTKLEDSAMYFCASSETGRREGTGELFFGEGSRLTVL.

The chain carries TRBV5-4 and TRBJ2-3, with 10 bases fitting TRBD1. There are 15 residues in the CDR3. With 0 bases clipped from V and 4 bases from J, the junction kept 2 bases outside the gene matches. From germline, CDR1 is SGHNT and CDR2 YYREEE (reference sequence). CDR3 region: CASSLAGTGADTQYF. CDR3 DNA sequence: TGTGCCAGCAGCTTGGCCGGGACAGGGGCAGATACGCAGTATTTT.

This clone is a singleton in its sample. V and J are TRBV7-9 and TRBJ1-3; D is perhaps TRBD1 (5 bases). The CDR3 sequence is 16 residues long. The germline V and J ends were trimmed by 1 base and 1 base, with 11 bases remaining between them. CDR1 is SEHNR, CDR2 FQNEAQ, per germline (reference sequence). The CDR3 sequence is CASSLERRASGNTIYF. Written as DNA, the CDR3 is TGTGCCAGCAGCTTAGAACGCAGGGCGTCTGGAAACACCATATATTTT.

The chain combines TRBV4-1 with TRBJ2-7; D is ambiguous. Germline V lookup: CDR1 MGHRA, CDR2 YSYEKL. There are 12 residues in the CDR3. V gave up 4 bases and J gave up 0 bases, with 4 bases separating them. DNA for the CDR3: TGCGCCAGCAGCCCCAACTCCTACGAGCAGTACTTC. This gives the protein CASSPNSYEQYF.

The rearrangement uses TRBV18 and TRBJ2-7; 8 bases are a match to TRBD1. J was trimmed by 5 bases and V by 3 bases; bases with no gene match: 3. CDR1 is KGHSH, CDR2 LQKENI, per germline. This CDR3 region has 13 residues. This chain's CDR3 is CASSPLDRDEQYF. DNA for the CDR3: TGTGCCAGCTCACCCCTGGACAGGGACGAGCAGTACTTC.

This clone was seen only a few times. The chain carries TRBV3-1 (or the pseudogene TRBV3-2) and TRBJ1-3; 7 nucleotides line up with TRBD1. The CDR3 consists of 19 residues. J gave up 1 base and V 3 bases, and 15 bases lay outside the gene matches. CDR1 is LGHDT and CDR2 is YNNKEL in the germline V gene (reference sequence). The CDR3 is CASSHLKQGTRLSGNTIYF. The CDR3 region has the DNA TGTGCCAGCAGCCACCTAAAACAGGGGACCCGACTATCTGGAAACACCATATATTTT.

The gene calls are TRBV5-4 and TRBJ2-1; D possibly corresponds to TRBD2 (5 bases). This CDR3 contains 15 residues. Trimming took 0 bases from V and 5 from J, leaving 12 bases between them. Per germline, CDR1 SGHNT and CDR2 YYREEE (reference sequence). CDR3 coding DNA: TGTGCCAGCAGCTTGGCCAATAGGGAGAACAATGAGCAGTTCTTC. Translation gives CASSLANRENNEQFF. Looking up the rest from reference TRBV5-4 and TRBJ2-1 gives the full variable domain: ETGVTQSPTHLIKTRGQQVTLRCSSQSGHNTVSWYQQALGQGPQFIFQYYREEENGRGNFPPRFSGLQFPNYSSELNVNALELDDSALYLCASSLANRENNEQFFGPGTRLTVL.

The genes are TRBV18 and TRBJ1-6; tentatively, D is TRBD1 (5 bases). Germline lookup yields CDR1 KGHSH and CDR2 LQKENI. This CDR3 contains 14 residues. The V and J ends lost 3 bases and 7 bases respectively, with 10 bases between them. The CDR3 region has the DNA TGTGCCAGCTCACCCCGGGGGGGGAATTCACCCCTCCACTTT. Translating gives CASSPRGGNSPLHF.

A single count supports this clone. The CDR3 bases are TGTGCCAGCAGCCGACTCCCGGCCGACACTGAAGCTTTCTTT. Its translation: CASSRLPADTEAFF. The chain employs TRBV21-1 and TRBJ1-1. TRBV21-1 corresponds to a pseudogene. The length of the CDR3 is 14 residues.

The chain uses TRBV5-4 and TRBJ2-3, with 12 bases aligning to TRBD2. The CDR3 runs 18 residues. V shed 1 base and J 1 base; nucleotides not matched to a gene: 7. The V gene's germline CDR1 is SGHNT and CDR2 YYREEE (reference sequence). CDR3 loop: CASSLSTSGSLGTDTQYF. CDR3 bases: TGTGCCAGCAGCTTGTCGACTAGCGGGAGCTTGGGCACAGATACGCAGTATTTT.

This clone was detected a few times. At the DNA level, this CDR3 is encoded by other sequences in the same sample as well. The gene calls are TRBV5-1 and TRBJ1-1; D is undetermined. Germline values: CDR1 SGHRS, CDR2 YFSETQ. The CDR3 is 13 residues long. Trimming left V 0 bases short and J 1 base short, with 4 bases between. CDR3 coding DNA: TGCGCCAGCAGCTTGGCGGGGAACACTGAAGCTTTCTTT. Translated, it gives CASSLAGNTEAFF.